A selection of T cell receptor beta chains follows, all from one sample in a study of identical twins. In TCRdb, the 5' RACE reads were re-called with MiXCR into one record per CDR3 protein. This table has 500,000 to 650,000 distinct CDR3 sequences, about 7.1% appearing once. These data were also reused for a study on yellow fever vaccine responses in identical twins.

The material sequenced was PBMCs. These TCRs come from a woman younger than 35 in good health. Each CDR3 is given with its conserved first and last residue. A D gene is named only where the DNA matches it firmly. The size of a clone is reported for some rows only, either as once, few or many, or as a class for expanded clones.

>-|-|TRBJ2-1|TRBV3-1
CASSIPGLSYNEQFF
TGTGCCAGCAGCATCCCAGGTCTCTCCTACAATGAGCAGTTCTTC
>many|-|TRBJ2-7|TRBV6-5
CASSSRLGTYEQYF
TGTGCCAGCAGTTCTAGACTAGGGACCTACGAGCAGTACTTC
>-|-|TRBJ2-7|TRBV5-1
CASRSEGYEQYF
TGCGCCAGCAGATCGGAGGGCTACGAGCAGTACTTC
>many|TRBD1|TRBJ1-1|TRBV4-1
CASSQDRGQMNTEAFF
TGCGCCAGCAGCCAAGACAGGGGGCAAATGAACACTGAAGCTTTCTTT
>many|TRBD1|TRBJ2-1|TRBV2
CASSVHRTGGNEQFF
TGTGCCAGCAGTGTACATCGGACAGGGGGCAATGAGCAGTTCTTC
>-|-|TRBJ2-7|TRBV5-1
CASALGPRGGNEQYF
TGCGCCAGCGCTTTGGGCCCCCGAGGTGGAAACGAGCAGTACTTC
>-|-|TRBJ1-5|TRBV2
CASSGQDLNQPQHF
TGTGCCAGCAGTGGACAGGACCTCAATCAGCCCCAGCATTTT
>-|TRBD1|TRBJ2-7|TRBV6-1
CASSLGGTGVRSYEQYF
TGTGCCAGCAGCCTTGGTGGGACAGGGGTTCGTTCCTACGAGCAGTACTTC
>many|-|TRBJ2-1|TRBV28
CASSSRPRIDEQFF
TGTGCCAGCAGCTCAAGACCACGTATCGATGAGCAGTTCTTC
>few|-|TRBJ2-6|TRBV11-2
CASSLGPRTYSGANVLTF
TGTGCCAGCAGCTTAGGCCCCAGGACTTACTCTGGGGCCAACGTCCTGACTTTC
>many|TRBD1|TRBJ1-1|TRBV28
CASSFNRGWDKEAFF
TGTGCCAGCAGTTTCAACAGGGGTTGGGACAAGGAAGCTTTCTTT
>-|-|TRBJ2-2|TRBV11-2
CASSTAPGLRLTGELFF
TGTGCCAGCAGCACAGCCCCGGGACTCAGACTCACCGGGGAGCTGTTTTTT
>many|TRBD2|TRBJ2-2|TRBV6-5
CASSFQAGDSTGELFF
TGTGCCAGCAGTTTCCAAGCGGGGGATAGCACCGGGGAGCTGTTTTTT
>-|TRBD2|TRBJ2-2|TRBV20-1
CSARGRTSGQSGELFF
TGCAGTGCTAGAGGTCGGACTAGCGGCCAATCCGGGGAGCTGTTTTTT
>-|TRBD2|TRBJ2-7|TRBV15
CATTLAGSYEQYF
TGTGCCACCACTCTAGCGGGCTCCTACGAGCAGTACTTC
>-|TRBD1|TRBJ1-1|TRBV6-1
CASSSNDRGLGAFF
TGTGCCAGCAGCTCCAACGACAGGGGGCTGGGGGCTTTCTTT
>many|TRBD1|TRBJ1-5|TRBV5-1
CASSPLGTGGQPQHF
TGCGCCAGCAGCCCCCTGGGGACAGGGGGCCAGCCCCAGCATTTT
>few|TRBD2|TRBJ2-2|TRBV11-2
CASNPGLAAGRGTGELFF
TGTGCCAGCAACCCGGGACTAGCGGCCGGACGTGGCACCGGGGAGCTGTTTTTT
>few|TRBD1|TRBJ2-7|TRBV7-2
CASSFPGQGANSYEQYF
TGTGCCAGCAGCTTCCCGGGACAGGGGGCCAACTCCTACGAGCAGTACTTC
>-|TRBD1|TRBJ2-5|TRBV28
CASSRSGDRSPTPYF
TGTGCCAGCAGTAGATCCGGGGACAGGAGCCCAACCCCGTACTTC
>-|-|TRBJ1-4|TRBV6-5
CASSYSWGYEKLFF
TGTGCCAGCAGTTACTCCTGGGGTTATGAAAAACTGTTTTTT
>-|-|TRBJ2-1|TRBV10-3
CATRADASYNEQFF
TGTGCCACCCGAGCGGATGCCTCCTACAATGAGCAGTTCTTC
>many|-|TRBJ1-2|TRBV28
CASSKMGYQGYGYTF
TGTGCCAGCAGTAAAATGGGATACCAGGGCTATGGCTACACCTTC
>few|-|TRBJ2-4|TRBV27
CASSLRGGYAKNIQYF
TGTGCCAGCAGTCTAAGGGGGGGCTATGCCAAAAACATTCAGTACTTC
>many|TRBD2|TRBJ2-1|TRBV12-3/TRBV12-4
CASRPGLAGVSYNEQFF
TGTGCCAGCAGACCCGGACTAGCGGGAGTTTCGTACAATGAGCAGTTCTTC
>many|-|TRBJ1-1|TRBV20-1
CSARHQGTDTEAFF
TGCAGTGCTAGACATCAGGGGACGGACACTGAAGCTTTCTTT
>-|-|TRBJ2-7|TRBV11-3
CASSPRRLGFSYEQYF
TGTGCCAGCAGCCCCCGCCGCCTAGGCTTCTCCTACGAGCAGTACTTC
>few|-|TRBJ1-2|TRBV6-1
CASSELWQVVGGYTF
TGTGCCAGCAGTGAATTATGGCAAGTTGTTGGTGGCTACACCTTC
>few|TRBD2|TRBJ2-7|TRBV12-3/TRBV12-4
CASTSVAGAYEQYF
TGTGCCAGCACCTCAGTAGCGGGGGCCTACGAGCAGTACTTC